The entry below describes one TCR beta chain. This entry comes from a study of technical replicates of blood from a few donors. The CDR3 extends over 14 amino acids. Germline CDR1 and CDR2: ENHRY and SYGVKD. Trimming shortened V by 4 bases and J by 3 bases, and 10 bases separated the two germline ends. TCRdb's copy holds only in-frame clones and misses some; the assay was immunoSEQ multiplex PCR. The profile shows 40,000 to 60,000 clones, roughly nine tenths of them singletons. The chain joins TRBV10-3 to TRBJ2-1; possibly TRBD2 for D (6 bases). Sequencing was performed on PBMCs. This sequence originates from a human donor in good health. Some clones in this sample may be carry-over from other donors' samples. The CDR3 DNA follows: TGTGCCATCAGTGGGGACTCAAACTACAATGAGCAGTTCTTC. It specifies CAISGDSNYNEQFF.